The text below deals with one T cell receptor beta chain. Its antigen is not identified. The sample comes from a study of cytomegalovirus exposure and HLA in healthy donors. Findings of the study overall: Several of the most significant clusters were apparently associated with common viral pathogens in a later analysis. A later analysis showed TCR association rates differing by HLA locus, peaking at DRB1 and lowest at HLA-C. About 87% or about 30% of the time was how often most TCR beta V segments were productive, according to an earlier analysis.

CDR1 SGHRS and CDR2 YFSETQ come from the germline V gene. V gave up 4 bases and J gave up 2 bases; unmatched junction bases: 5. This CDR3 has 14 residues. PCR primers comprised 60 Vbeta and 13 Jbeta primers. Clones were sequenced by immunoSEQ multiplex PCR, and TCRdb holds only the in-frame ones, with some missing. The data show around 100,000 clones, 78% seen once. This chain joins TRBV5-1 and TRBJ2-5; 7 bases match TRBD1. This receptor was identified in a middle-aged woman in good health and CMV-seropositive. The material sequenced was PBMCs. CDR3 DNA sequence: TGCGCCAGCAGCGCTGGACAGGAACAAGAGACCCAGTACTTC. The encoded protein is CASSAGQEQETQYF.